The 12 T cell receptor beta chains listed next were all sequenced from one sample in a study of T-cell memory formation after mild COVID-19 (dated by TCRdb to the early 2020s). Libraries came from 5' RACE. Sequencing instrument: Illumina NovaSeq 6000. The public reads were reprocessed in TCRdb via fastp at Q25 and MiXCR, keeping in-frame beta chains. Rows merge per CDR3 protein into single entries with the most common DNA and genes. This sample lists a few hundred thousand distinct CDR3 sequences; roughly 15% were detected once. In total, the top ten clones hold 20% to 25% of the sample. The specimen sequenced was PBMCs or a T cell subset sorted from them (not recorded which). These receptors originate from a man aged 18 to 29 who had mild COVID-19 (a few samples of this study predate the infection). The sample titles of this study are shuffled in the database, so cell type and time point are left out; the donor was told from shared clones.

The rearrangement uses TRBV10-3 and TRBJ2-1; D is tentatively TRBD1 or TRBD2 (6 bases each). The CDR3 runs 12 residues. The germline V and J ends were trimmed by 10 bases and 8 bases, with 15 bases remaining between them. The V gene's germline CDR1 is ENHRY and CDR2 SYGVKD. The CDR3 DNA reads as TGTGCCACAGAGGGGGGAGTGGATGAGCAGTTCTTC. Translation gives CATEGGVDEQFF.

With respect to this clonotype: The DNA is omitted, as the CDR3 cannot be located on it reliably, and the CDR3 follows TCRdb's listing. J is TRBJ2-1 and V is TRBV5-5; the D call TRBD1 from the table was never checked on the DNA. Germline CDR1 reads SGHKS; CDR2 reads YYEKEE (reference sequence). With termini counted, the CDR3 has 14 amino acids. The CDR3 is CASSFGPGHNEQFF.

This clonotype was detected a few times. The V call is TRBV7-6, the J call TRBJ1-1; maybe TRBD1 (6 bases). Germline V gene sequence: CDR1 SGHVS, CDR2 FNYEAQ. The V end lost 2 bases, the J end lost 3 bases, and 16 bases lay between the germline ends. The CDR3 runs to 16 residues. The CDR3 here is CASSLPAGETDTEAFF. CDR3 coding DNA: TGTGCCAGCAGCTTACCCGCAGGGGAGACGGACACTGAAGCTTTCTTT.

The V and J genes are TRBV20-1 and TRBJ1-1; D may be TRBD1 (6 bases). There are 12 residues in the CDR3. The V end was cut by 4 bases, the J end by 5 bases, with 11 bases between. The germline CDR1 and CDR2 sequences are DFQATT and SNEGSKA (reference sequence). The CDR3 is CSAKGGRTEAFF. CDR3 DNA sequence: TGCAGTGCTAAGGGGGGGAGGACTGAAGCTTTCTTT.

There are a few counts of this clonotype. This chain connects TRBV9 to TRBJ2-1, with 16 bases aligning to TRBD2. The germline gives CDR1 SGDLS, CDR2 YYNGEE. The CDR3 sequence is 16 residues long. Trimming cost V 4 bases and J 10 bases; bases outside gene matches: 8. CDR3 sequence: CASSPGTSGGAKEQFF. As DNA, the CDR3 is TGTGCCAGCAGCCCAGGGACTAGCGGGGGGGCCAAGGAGCAGTTCTTC. Supplemented by reference TRBV9 and TRBJ2-1, the full variable domain reads DSGVTQTPKHLITATGQRVTLRCSPRSGDLSVYWYQQSLDQGLQFLIQYYNGEERAKGNILERFSAQQFPDLHSELNLSSLELGDSALYFCASSPGTSGGAKEQFFGPGTRLTVL.

The chain recombines TRBV10-1 with TRBJ1-1; D call uncertain. The CDR3 length is 12 residues. V was cut by 4 bases and J by 6 bases, with 9 bases left in between. CDR1 WNHNN and CDR2 SYGVQD come from the germline V gene (reference sequence). CDR3 coding DNA: TGCGCCAGCAGTGTGATCTACGCTGAAGCTTTCTTT. Its translation is CASSVIYAEAFF.

This clonotype was recorded a few times. The chain uses TRBV7-9 and TRBJ1-4, with 7 bases fitting TRBD1. With 8 bases clipped from V and 4 bases from J, the junction kept 10 bases outside the gene matches. The CDR3 spans 15 residues. Germline CDR1 is SEHNR and CDR2 is FQNEAQ (reference sequence). In nucleotides, the CDR3 is TGTGCCAGCGGACAAGATGACAGGGATAATGAAAAACTGTTTTTT. Its translation is CASGQDDRDNEKLFF.

This clonotype occurred many times. The V gene is TRBV12-3 or TRBV12-4, the J gene TRBJ2-3, with D uncertain. Trimming shortened V by 3 bases and J by 6 bases, and 13 bases separated the two germline ends. There are 14 residues in the CDR3. The CDR3 DNA sequence: TGTGCCAGCAGTTTTCTCCCGTCCTTGGATACGCAGTATTTT. This gives the protein CASSFLPSLDTQYF.

The chain recombines TRBV6-2 or TRBV6-3 with TRBJ2-7; D might be TRBD2 (6 bases). This CDR3 spans 15 amino acids. Between the trimmed V and J ends, which lost 5 bases and 2 bases, there was a span of 16 bases. Germline V gives CDR1 MNHEY, CDR2 SVGEGT. DNA for the CDR3: TGTGCCAGCAGTCCTCGAGGAGGGGCCACCTACGAGCAGTACTTC. Protein: CASSPRGGATYEQYF.

This clonotype was counted between two and nine times. The chain carries TRBV7-9 and TRBJ1-1; D is uncertain. Trimming cost V 7 bases and J 2 bases, with 5 bases left between them. Germline V gene sequence: CDR1 SEHNR, CDR2 FQNEAQ (reference sequence). The CDR3 runs 11 residues. The DNA for the CDR3 is TGTGCCAGCATCGGAAACACTGAAGCTTTCTTT. The encoded protein is CASIGNTEAFF.

V usage is TRBV20-1 and J usage is TRBJ2-7; unclear D gene. Germline V gene data show CDR1 as DFQATT and CDR2 as SNEGSKA (reference sequence). V shed 0 bases and J shed 6 bases, with 12 bases lying between them. This CDR3 comprises 13 residues. In DNA, the CDR3 is TGCAGTGCTAGAGATCGGATAGATGGCGAGCAGTACGTC. It codes for CSARDRIDGEQYV.

This clonotype was found a few times. The chain joins TRBV15 to TRBJ1-5, with D maybe TRBD1 (5 bases). V dropped 0 bases and J dropped 6 bases, with 12 bases sitting between them. There are 15 residues in the CDR3. Per germline, CDR1 LNHNV and CDR2 YYDKDF (reference sequence). CDR3 loop: CATSRDSEGIQPQHF. The CDR3 DNA sequence: TGTGCCACCAGCAGAGATTCCGAGGGGATTCAGCCCCAGCATTTT.